The 2 T cell receptor beta chains presented below share a single source sample, sequenced in a study of blood T cell repertoires in COVID-19. TCRdb's table, derived via immunoSEQ multiplex PCR, lists solely in-frame clones and lacks some. The sample has around 250,000 clones; about 88% are singletons. Source material: peripheral blood. The origin of the receptors is a woman between 40 and 50 years old who had recovered from COVID-19.

The rearrangement uses TRBV5-1 and TRBJ2-1; 10 bases are a match to TRBD2. Germline loops: CDR1 SGHRS, CDR2 YFSETQ. The CDR3 is 15 residues long. Germline trimming cut 2 bases from V and 13 bases from J; bases unmatched to any gene: 12. CDR3 nucleotide sequence: TGCGCCAGCAGCTTAAGTCTAGCGGGGGAGGGTGGACAGTTCTTC. Translating it yields CASSLSLAGEGGQFF.

V and J are TRBV19 and TRBJ2-5; D is undetermined. V was shortened by 3 bases and J by 1 base, with 6 bases between the two germline ends. The CDR3 contains 13 residues. Looked up from germline, CDR1 is LNHDA and CDR2 is SQIVND (reference sequence). The CDR3 protein is CASSMYTQETQYF. The CDR3 DNA reads as TGTGCCAGTAGTATGTACACCCAAGAGACCCAGTACTTC. Filled out from reference TRBV19 and TRBJ2-5, the complete variable domain reads DGGITQSPKYLFRKEGQNVTLSCEQNLNHDAMYWYRQDPGQGLRLIYYSQIVNDFQKGDIAEGYSVSREKKESFPLTVTSAQKNPTAFYLCASSMYTQETQYFGPGTRLLVL.